This T cell receptor beta chain appears in the sequencing data of a study of T cells in Graves' hyperthyroidism and ophthalmopathy. TCR beta CDR3 region amplification was performed from RNA transcripts. First-round RT-PCR with HTBI primers amplified the TCR CDR3 region. MiXCR, run by TCRdb on the multiplex PCR reads, gives a single entry per CDR3 protein. The sample includes approximately 610,000 distinct CDR3 sequences, under 15% seen only once; the top ten take 3.5% to 4.5%. V dropped 0 bases and J dropped 2 bases, with 13 bases sitting between them. This CDR3 is built from 16 residues. The germline V gene encodes CDR1 LNHNV and CDR2 YYDKDF (reference sequence).

This TCR was recovered from a woman aged 35 to 49 with Graves' ophthalmopathy. The chain employs TRBV15 and TRBJ1-2; D gene uncertain. The specimen sequenced was blood. The CDR3 here is CATSRDLASRNYGYTF. CDR3 bases: TGTGCCACCAGCAGAGATCTGGCCTCAAGAAACTATGGCTACACCTTC.